This T cell receptor beta chain was recovered during a study of blood T cell repertoires in COVID-19. The CDR3 is 15 residues long. The V segment lost 5 bases and the J segment 3 bases; nucleotides outside the gene matches: 5. Per the germline V gene, CDR1 is MNHNY and CDR2 is SVGAGI (reference sequence). Seattle's cohort entered during active infection and was followed longitudinally. Original data processing: How many nucleated cells were present was estimated from reference gene primer amplification. Profiling relied on immunoSEQ multiplex PCR, and the TCRdb table lists in-frame clones only, not all of them. V and J calls and clone size come straight from that table; D and trimming were deduced from the DNA. Of about 92,000 clones listed, 70% to 90% are singletons.

This sequence was found in a woman in her sixties with COVID-19, enrolled during active disease. This sequence joins TRBV6-6 and TRBJ2-2, with 8 bases fitting TRBD2. The sequenced sample was peripheral blood. CDR3: CASSTGGGHTGELFF. The CDR3 DNA is TGTGCCAGCAGTACCGGGGGGGGCCACACCGGGGAGCTGTTTTTT.